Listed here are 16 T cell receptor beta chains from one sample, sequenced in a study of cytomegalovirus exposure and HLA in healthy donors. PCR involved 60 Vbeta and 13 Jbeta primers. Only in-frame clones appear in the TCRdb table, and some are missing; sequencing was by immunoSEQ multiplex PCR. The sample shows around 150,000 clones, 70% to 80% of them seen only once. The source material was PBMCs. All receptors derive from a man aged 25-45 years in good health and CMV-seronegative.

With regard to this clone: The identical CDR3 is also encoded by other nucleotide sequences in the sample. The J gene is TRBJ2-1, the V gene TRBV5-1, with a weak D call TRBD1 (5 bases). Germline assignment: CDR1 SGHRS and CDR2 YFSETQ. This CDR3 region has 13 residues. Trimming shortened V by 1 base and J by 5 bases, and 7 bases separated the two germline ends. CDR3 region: CASSLSRDNEQFF. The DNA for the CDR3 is TGCGCCAGCAGCTTGTCCAGGGACAATGAGCAGTTCTTC.

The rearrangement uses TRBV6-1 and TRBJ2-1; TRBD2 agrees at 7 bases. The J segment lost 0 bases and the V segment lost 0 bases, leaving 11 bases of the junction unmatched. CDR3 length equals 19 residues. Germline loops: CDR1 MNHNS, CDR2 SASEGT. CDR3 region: CASSEAGGVRRSSYNEQFF. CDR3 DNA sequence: TGTGCCAGCAGTGAAGCGGGGGGGGTAAGGCGGAGCTCCTACAATGAGCAGTTCTTC.

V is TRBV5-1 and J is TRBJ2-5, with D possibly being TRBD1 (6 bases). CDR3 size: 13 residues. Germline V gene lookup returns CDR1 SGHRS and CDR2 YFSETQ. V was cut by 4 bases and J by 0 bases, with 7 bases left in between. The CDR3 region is CASSRDNQETQYF. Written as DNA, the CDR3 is TGCGCCAGCAGCCGGGACAACCAAGAGACCCAGTACTTC.

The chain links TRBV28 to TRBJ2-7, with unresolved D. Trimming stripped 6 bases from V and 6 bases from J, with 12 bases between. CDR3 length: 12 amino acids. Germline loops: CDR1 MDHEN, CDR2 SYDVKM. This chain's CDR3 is CASSPPLGEQYF. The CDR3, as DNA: TGTGCCAGCAGCCCCCCGCTCGGCGAGCAGTACTTC.

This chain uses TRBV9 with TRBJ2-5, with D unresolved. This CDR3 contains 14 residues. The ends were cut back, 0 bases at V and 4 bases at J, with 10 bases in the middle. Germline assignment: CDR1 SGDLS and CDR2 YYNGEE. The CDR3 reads CASSVAASTETQYF. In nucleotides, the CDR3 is TGTGCCAGCAGCGTAGCGGCTAGTACAGAGACCCAGTACTTC.

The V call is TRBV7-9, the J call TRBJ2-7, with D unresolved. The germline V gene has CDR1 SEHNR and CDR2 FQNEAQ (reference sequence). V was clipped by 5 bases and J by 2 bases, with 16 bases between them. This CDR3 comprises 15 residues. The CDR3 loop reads CASSLGSLSPYEQYF. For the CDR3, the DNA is TGTGCCAGCAGCCTGGGCTCCCTCTCTCCCTACGAGCAGTACTTC.

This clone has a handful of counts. The CDR3 DNA is TGTGCCAGCAGCTCCGCCGGGACAGGGTTCCACAATGAGCAGTTCTTC. Amino acids: CASSSAGTGFHNEQFF. The chain links TRBV13 to TRBJ2-1; 9 nucleotides align to TRBD1. V dropped 4 bases and J dropped 5; count of bases not matched to a gene: 9. This CDR3 is built from 16 residues. Germline values: CDR1 PRHDT, CDR2 FYEKMQ (reference sequence).

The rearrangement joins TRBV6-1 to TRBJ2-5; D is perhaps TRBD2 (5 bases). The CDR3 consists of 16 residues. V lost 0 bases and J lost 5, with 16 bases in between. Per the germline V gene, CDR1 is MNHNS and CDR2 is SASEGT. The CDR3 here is CASSEALEARRETQYF. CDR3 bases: TGTGCCAGCAGTGAAGCGCTGGAGGCGAGGAGGGAGACCCAGTACTTC.

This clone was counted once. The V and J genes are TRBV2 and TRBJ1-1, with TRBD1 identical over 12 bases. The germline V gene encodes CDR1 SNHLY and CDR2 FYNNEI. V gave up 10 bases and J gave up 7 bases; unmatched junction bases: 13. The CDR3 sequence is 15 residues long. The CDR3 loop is CATAYGTGGPLEAFF. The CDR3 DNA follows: TGTGCCACCGCATACGGGACAGGGGGCCCTCTTGAAGCTTTCTTT.

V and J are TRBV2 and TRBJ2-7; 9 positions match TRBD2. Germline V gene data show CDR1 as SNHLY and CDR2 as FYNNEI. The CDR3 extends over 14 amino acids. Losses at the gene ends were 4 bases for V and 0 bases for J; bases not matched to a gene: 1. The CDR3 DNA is TGTGCCAGCAGTGGGACTAGCGTCTCCTACGAGCAGTACTTC. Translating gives CASSGTSVSYEQYF.

In DNA form, the CDR3 reads TGTGCCAGCAGCAAAGCGCGGGACGGAGATAGCAATCAGCCCCAGCATTTT. Its translation: CASSKARDGDSNQPQHF. The V gene is TRBV21-1, the J gene TRBJ1-5. TRBV21-1 counts as a pseudogene. The CDR3 extends over 17 amino acids.

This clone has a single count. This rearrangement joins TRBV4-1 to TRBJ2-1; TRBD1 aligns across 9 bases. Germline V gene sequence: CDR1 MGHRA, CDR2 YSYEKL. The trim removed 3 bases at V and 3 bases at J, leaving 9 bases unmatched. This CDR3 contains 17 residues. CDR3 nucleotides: TGCGCCAGCAGCCAGTCCCCGGCGGGACAGGGCTACAATGAGCAGTTCTTC. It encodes CASSQSPAGQGYNEQFF.

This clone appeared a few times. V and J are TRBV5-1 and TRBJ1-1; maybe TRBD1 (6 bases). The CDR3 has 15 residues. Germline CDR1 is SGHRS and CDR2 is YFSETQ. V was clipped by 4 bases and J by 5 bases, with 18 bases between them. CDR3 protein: CASSGGHPVATEAFF. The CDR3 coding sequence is TGCGCCAGCAGCGGGGGACACCCTGTGGCGACTGAAGCTTTCTTT. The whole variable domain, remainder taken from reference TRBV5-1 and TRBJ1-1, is KAGVTQTPRYLIKTRGQQVTLSCSPISGHRSVSWYQQTPGQGLQFLFEYFSETQRNKGNFPGRFSGRQFSNSRSEMNVSTLELGDSALYLCASSGGHPVATEAFFGQGTRLTVV.

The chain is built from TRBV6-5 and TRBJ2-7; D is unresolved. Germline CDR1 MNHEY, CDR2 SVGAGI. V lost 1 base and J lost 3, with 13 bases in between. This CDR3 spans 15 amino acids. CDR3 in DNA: TGTGCCAGCAGTTACTTGGCGGCTCACAACTACGAGCAGTACTTC. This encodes CASSYLAAHNYEQYF.

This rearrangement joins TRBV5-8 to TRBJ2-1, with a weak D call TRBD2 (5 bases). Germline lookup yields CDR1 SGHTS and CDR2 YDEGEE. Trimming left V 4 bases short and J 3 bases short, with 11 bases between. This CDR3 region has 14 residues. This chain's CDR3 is CASSASSIYNEQFF. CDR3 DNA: TGTGCCAGCAGCGCTAGCAGCATCTACAATGAGCAGTTCTTC.

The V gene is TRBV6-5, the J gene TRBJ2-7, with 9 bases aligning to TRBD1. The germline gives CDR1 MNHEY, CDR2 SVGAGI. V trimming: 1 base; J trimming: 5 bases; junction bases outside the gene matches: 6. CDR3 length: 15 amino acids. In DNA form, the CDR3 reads TGTGCCAGCAGTTACTTCGGGACAGGGTCGGACGAGCAGTACTTC. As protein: CASSYFGTGSDEQYF.